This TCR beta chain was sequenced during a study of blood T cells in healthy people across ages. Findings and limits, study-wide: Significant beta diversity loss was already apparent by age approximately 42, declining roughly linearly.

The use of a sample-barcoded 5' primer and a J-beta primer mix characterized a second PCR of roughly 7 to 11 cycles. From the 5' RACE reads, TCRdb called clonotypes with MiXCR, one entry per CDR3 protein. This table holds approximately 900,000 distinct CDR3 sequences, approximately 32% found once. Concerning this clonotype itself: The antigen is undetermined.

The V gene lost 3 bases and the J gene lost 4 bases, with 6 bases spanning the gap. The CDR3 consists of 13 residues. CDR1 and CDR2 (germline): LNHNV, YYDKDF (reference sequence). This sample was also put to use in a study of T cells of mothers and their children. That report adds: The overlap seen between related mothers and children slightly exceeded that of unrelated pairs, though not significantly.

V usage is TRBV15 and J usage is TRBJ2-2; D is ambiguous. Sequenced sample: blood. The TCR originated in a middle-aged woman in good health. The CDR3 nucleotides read TGTGCCACCAGCAGGGGTCCCACCGGGGAGCTGTTTTTT. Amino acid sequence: CATSRGPTGELFF.